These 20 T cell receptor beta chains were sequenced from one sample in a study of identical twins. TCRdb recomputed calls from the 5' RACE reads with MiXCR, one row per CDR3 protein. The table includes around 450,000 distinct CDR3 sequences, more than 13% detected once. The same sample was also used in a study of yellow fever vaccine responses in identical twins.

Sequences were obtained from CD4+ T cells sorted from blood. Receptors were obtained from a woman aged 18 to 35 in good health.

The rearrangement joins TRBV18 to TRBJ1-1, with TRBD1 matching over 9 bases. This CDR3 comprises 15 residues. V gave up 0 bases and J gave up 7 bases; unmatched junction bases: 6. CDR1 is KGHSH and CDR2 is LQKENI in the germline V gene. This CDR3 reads CASSPPSSDRGEAFF. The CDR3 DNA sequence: TGTGCCAGCTCACCACCTAGCTCGGACAGGGGTGAAGCTTTCTTT.

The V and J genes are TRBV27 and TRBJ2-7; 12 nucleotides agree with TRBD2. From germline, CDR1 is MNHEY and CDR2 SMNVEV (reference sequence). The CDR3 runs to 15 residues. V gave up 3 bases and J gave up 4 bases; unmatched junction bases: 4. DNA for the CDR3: TGTGCCAGCAGTTTCCGGACTAGCGGGAAATACGAGCAGTACTTC. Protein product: CASSFRTSGKYEQYF.

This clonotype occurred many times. CDR3 coding DNA: TGTGCCAGCAGTGAAGTTGGGGGGAACACCGGGGAGCTGTTTTTT. Translation: CASSEVGGNTGELFF. This chain connects TRBV2 to TRBJ2-2, with D perhaps given as TRBD1 or TRBD2 (5 bases each). The CDR3 consists of 15 residues. Germline lookup yields CDR1 SNHLY and CDR2 FYNNEI. V was cut by 1 base and J by 1 base, with 7 bases left in between.

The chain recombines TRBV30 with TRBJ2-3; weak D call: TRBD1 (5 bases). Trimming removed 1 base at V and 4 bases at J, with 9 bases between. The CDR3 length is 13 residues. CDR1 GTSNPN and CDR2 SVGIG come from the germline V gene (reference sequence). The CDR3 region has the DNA TGTGCCTGGAGTGAGGGGAAGGCAGATACGCAGTATTTT. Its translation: CAWSEGKADTQYF.

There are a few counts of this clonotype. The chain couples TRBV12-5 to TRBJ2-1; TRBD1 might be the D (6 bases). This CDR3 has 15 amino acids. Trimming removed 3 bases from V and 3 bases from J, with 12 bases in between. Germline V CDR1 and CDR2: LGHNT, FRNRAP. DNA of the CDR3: TGTGCTAGTGGTTTTGGGACAAGTTACTACAATGAGCAGTTCTTC. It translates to CASGFGTSYYNEQFF.

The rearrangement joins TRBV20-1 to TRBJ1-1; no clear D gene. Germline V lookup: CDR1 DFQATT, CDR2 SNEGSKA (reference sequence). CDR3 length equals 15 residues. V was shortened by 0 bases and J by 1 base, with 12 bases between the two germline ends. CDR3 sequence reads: CSARDGRRGNTEAFF. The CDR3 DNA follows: TGCAGTGCTAGAGACGGCAGACGGGGGAACACTGAAGCTTTCTTT.

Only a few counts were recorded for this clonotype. The chain's CDR3 is CASSSEYGYTF. CDR3 DNA sequence: TGTGCCAGCAGTTCAGAGTATGGCTACACCTTC. The chain has TRBV28 and TRBJ1-2; D uncertain. V was trimmed by 4 bases and J by 5 bases, leaving 5 bases between them. Germline V gene data show CDR1 as MDHEN and CDR2 as SYDVKM. CDR3 length: 11 residues.

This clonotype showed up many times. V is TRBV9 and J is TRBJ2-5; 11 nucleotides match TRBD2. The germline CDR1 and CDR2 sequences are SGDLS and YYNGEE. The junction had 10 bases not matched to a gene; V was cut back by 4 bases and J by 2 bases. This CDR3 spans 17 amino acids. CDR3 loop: CASSPLAGGLGQETQYF. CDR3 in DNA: TGTGCCAGCAGCCCCTTAGCGGGGGGGCTGGGGCAAGAGACCCAGTACTTC.

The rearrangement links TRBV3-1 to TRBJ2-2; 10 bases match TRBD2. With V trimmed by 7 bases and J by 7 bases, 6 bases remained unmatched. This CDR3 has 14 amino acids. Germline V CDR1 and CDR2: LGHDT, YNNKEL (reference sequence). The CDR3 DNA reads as TGTGCCAGCACCTCTAGCGGGGGTAGCGGGGAGCTGTTTTTT. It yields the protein CASTSSGGSGELFF.

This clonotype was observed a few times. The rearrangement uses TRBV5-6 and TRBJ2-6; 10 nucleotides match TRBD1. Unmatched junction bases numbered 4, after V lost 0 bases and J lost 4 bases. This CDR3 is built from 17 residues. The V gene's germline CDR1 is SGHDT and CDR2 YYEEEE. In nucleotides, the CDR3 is TGTGCCAGCAGCTTGGTGGACAGGGGGTACGGGGCCAACGTCCTGACTTTC. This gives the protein CASSLVDRGYGANVLTF. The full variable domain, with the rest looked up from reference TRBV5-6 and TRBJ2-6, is DAGVTQSPTHLIKTRGQQVTLRCSPKSGHDTVSWYQQALGQGPQFIFQYYEEEERQRGNFPDRFSGHQFPNYSSELNVNALLLGDSALYLCASSLVDRGYGANVLTFGAGSRLTVL.

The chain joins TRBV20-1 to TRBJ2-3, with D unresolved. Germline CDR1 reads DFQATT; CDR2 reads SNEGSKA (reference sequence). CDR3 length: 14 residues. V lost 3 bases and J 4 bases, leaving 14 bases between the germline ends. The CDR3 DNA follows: TGCAGTGCTAGCCTCCTAGTTGATGCAGATACGCAGTATTTT. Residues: CSASLLVDADTQYF.

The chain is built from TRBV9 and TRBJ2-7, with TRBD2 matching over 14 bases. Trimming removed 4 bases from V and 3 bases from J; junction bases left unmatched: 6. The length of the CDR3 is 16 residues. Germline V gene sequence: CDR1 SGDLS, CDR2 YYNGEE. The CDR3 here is CASSPGLAGVIYEQYF. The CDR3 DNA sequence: TGTGCCAGCAGCCCGGGACTAGCGGGAGTAATCTACGAGCAGTACTTC.

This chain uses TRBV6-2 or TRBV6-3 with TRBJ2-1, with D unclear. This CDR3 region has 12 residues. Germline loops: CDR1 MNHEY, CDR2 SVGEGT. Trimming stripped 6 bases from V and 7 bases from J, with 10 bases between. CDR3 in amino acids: CASRPTDNEQFF. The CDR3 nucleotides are TGTGCCAGCAGACCTACAGATAATGAGCAGTTCTTC.

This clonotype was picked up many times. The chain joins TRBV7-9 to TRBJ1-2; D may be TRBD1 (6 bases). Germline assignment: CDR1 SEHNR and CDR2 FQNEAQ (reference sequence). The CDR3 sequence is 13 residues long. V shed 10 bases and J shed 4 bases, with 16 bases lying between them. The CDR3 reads CATDSGVLYGYTF. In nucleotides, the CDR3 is TGTGCCACTGATTCAGGGGTTCTCTATGGCTACACCTTC.

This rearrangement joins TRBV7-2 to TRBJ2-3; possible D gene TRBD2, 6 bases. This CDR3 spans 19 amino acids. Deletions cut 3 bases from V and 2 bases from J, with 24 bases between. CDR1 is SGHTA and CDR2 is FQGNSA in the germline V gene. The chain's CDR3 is CASSLRRRVRDSYTDTQYF. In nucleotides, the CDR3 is TGTGCCAGCAGCTTGCGAAGGAGAGTCCGGGACTCCTACACAGATACGCAGTATTTT. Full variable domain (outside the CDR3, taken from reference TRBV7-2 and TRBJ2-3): GAGVSQSPSNKVTEKGKDVELRCDPISGHTALYWYRQSLGQGLEFLIYFQGNSAPDKSGLPSDRFSAERTGGSVSTLTIQRTQQEDSAVYLCASSLRRRVRDSYTDTQYFGPGTRLTVL.

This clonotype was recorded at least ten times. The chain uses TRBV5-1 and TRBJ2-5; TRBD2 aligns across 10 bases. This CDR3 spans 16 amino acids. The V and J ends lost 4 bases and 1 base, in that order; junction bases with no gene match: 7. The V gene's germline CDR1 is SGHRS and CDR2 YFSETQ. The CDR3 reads CASSRTSGSVQETQYF. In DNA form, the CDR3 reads TGCGCCAGCAGCCGGACTAGCGGATCCGTCCAAGAGACCCAGTACTTC.

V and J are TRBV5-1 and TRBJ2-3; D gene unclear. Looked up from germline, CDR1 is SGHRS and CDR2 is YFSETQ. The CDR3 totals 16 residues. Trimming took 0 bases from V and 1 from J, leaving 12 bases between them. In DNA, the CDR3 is TGCGCCAGCAGCTTGGAGTCTCACTCAGGCACAGATACGCAGTATTTT. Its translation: CASSLESHSGTDTQYF.

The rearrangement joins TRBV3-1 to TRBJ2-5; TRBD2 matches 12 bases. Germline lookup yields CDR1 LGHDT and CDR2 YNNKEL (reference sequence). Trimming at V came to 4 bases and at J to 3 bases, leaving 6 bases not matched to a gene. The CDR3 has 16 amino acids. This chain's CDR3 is CASSLRTSGAKETQYF. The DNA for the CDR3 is TGTGCCAGCAGCCTCCGGACTAGCGGGGCCAAAGAGACCCAGTACTTC.

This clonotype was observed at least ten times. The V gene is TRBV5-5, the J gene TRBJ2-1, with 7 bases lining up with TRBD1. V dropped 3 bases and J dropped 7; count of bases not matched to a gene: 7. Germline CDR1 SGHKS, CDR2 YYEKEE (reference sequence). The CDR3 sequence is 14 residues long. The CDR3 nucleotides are TGTGCCAGCAGCTCCCAGGGGGTCGTGAATGAGCAGTTCTTC. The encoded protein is CASSSQGVVNEQFF.

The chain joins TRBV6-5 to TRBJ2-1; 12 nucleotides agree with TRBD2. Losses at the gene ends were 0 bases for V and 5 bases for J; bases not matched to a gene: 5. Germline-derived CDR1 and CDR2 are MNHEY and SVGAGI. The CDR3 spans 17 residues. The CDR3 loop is CASSYSVLAGGNNEQFF. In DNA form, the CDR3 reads TGTGCCAGCAGTTACTCGGTACTAGCGGGAGGAAACAATGAGCAGTTCTTC.